This T cell receptor beta chain was identified in a study of monozygotic twins with inflammatory bowel disease. Study-wide results and limits: Other individuals had fewer clonotypes in common with IBD patients than with healthy twins, especially with disease activity.

Of note for this clonotype: Its antigen is as yet unknown.

Germline values: CDR1 SGHTA, CDR2 FQGNSA. There are 16 residues in the CDR3. TCRdb reprocessed the 5' RACE reads and keeps a single row for each CDR3 protein, giving no DNA. The sample data list about 150,000 distinct CDR3 sequences. Sample: blood. The receptor's source is a human donor with ulcerative colitis or Crohn's disease, or a healthy co-twin of an affected twin (not recorded which). The chain uses TRBV7-2 and TRBJ2-1; TCRdb calls TRBD2, which cannot be checked without DNA. CDR3 amino acids: CASSLAAGGAYNEQFF.